Listed below are T cell receptor beta chains from one sample, sequenced in a study of T-cell reconstitution after alpha-beta-depleted transplantation in children. TCRdb itself ran the PCR reads through MiXCR, one entry per CDR3 protein. The sample lists fewer than 150,000 distinct CDR3 sequences; roughly 9.7% were seen once. This specimen was PBMCs, mostly from graft donor cells, taken 180 days after TCRalphabeta/CD19-depleted stem cell transplant. The receptors here all came from a girl in the first two years of life who had a stem cell transplant for combined immunodeficiency, so the T cells may come from the graft donor. Both conserved end residues are trimmed from each CDR3. A clone size is listed for some rows: how often the clone was seen (once, few, many), or a class if it is expanded.

size | V | CDR3
many | TRBV20-1 | SARGGIEAF
NA | TRBV7-2 | ASSLVQGHEQF
NA | TRBV27 | ASSFGQGLTYEQY
NA | TRBV18 | ASSPEQGKETQY
NA | TRBV10-3 | AIIGHFQETQY
NA | TRBV12-3/TRBV12-4 | ASSPGYGNTEAF
many | TRBV20-1 | SARDGYEQY
few | TRBV7-3 | ASSLGGKAGELF
many | TRBV24-1 | ATSEPSMTGNEQF
few | TRBV19 | ASRGAQGYGYT
NA | TRBV12-3/TRBV12-4 | ASSLGDLTDTQY
NA | TRBV18 | ASSPDRGLQETQY
few | TRBV9 | ASSGPGATLNTIY
NA | TRBV5-1 | ASSWDLVKTTGELF
NA | TRBV20-1 | SAHMGLATQVYNEQF
NA | TRBV4-2 | ASSQGYGDSHNEQF
few | TRBV12-3/TRBV12-4 | ASSLGQGRTGELF
NA | TRBV12-3/TRBV12-4 | ASSLGWGGSYEQY
NA | TRBV12-3/TRBV12-4 | ASSLWHHEQY
few | TRBV15 | ATSGQLGGRMSSYEQY